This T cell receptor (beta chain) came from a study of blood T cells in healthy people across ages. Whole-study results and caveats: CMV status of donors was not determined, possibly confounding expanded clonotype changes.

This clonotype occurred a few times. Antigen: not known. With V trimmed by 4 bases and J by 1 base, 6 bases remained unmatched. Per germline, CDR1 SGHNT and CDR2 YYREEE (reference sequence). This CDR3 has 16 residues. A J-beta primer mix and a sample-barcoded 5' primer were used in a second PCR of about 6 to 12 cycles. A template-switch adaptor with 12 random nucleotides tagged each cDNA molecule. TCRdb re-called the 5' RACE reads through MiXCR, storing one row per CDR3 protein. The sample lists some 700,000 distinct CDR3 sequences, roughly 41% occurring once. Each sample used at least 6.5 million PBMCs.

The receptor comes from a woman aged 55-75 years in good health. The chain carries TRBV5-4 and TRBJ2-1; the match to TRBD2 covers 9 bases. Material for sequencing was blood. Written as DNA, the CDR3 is TGTGCCAGCAGCGGAATGACTAGCGGTTCCTACAATGAGCAGTTCTTC. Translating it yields CASSGMTSGSYNEQFF.